What follows is one T cell receptor beta chain and its context. The antigen is undetermined. The CDR3 covers 15 residues. V gave up 5 bases and J gave up 8 bases; unmatched junction bases: 6. Germline CDR1 reads MNHNY; CDR2 reads SVGAGI (reference sequence). The PCR contained 60 Vbeta and 13 Jbeta primers. Original processing notes: Later, an analysis found about 80 million unique TCR beta chains, and 10 million to 11 million of these were shared. Data came from immunoSEQ multiplex PCR; TCRdb stores just in-frame clones and leaves some out. D and trimming come from the DNA, and the V and J calls and clone size come from that table. Seen here are 150,000 to 200,000 clones, 70% to 80% observed once, and the top ten hold over 1.2%. These data belong to a study of cytomegalovirus exposure and HLA in healthy donors. Overall study results and limits: TCR beta chain V- and J-gene trimming was linked, in a later analysis, to a missense variant in DCLRE1C. Some V segments (TRBV6-2 and TRBV6-3 among them) were excluded as indistinguishable. Earlier analysis found most TCR beta V segments productive about 90% or about 30% of the time.

The specimen was PBMCs. This chain connects TRBV6-6 to TRBJ1-6; 10 nucleotides match TRBD1. This receptor was taken from a man in his sixties in good health and CMV-seronegative. In DNA, the CDR3 is TGTGCCAGCAGTAGCTATGGGACAGGGGATTCACCCCTCCACTTT. It specifies CASSSYGTGDSPLHF.